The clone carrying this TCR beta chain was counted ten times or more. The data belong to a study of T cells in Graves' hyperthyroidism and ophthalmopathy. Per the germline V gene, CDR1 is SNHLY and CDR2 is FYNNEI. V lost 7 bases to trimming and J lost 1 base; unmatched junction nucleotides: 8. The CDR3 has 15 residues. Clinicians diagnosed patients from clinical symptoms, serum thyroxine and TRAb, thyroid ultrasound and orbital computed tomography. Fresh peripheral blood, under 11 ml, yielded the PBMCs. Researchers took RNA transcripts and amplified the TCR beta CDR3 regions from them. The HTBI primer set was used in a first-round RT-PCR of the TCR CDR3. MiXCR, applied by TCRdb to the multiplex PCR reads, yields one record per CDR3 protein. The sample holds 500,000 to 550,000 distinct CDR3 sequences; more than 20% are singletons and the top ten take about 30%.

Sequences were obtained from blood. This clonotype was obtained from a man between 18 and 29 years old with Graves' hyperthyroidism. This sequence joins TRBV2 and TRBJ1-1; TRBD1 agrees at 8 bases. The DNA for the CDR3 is TGTGCCAGCATCCCCGGACAGGGAAGGAACACTGAAGCTTTCTTT. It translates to CASIPGQGRNTEAFF.